Presented here are 22 T cell receptor beta chains from one specimen sequenced in a study of shared clonotypes between healthy human individuals. Generated by immunoSEQ multiplex PCR, the TCRdb table keeps only in-frame clones and is missing some. The sample lists about 1 million clones; roughly 75% were seen once. Sample: memory CD4+ T cells sorted from blood. Sample subset: CD45RA-negative fraction. Receptor source: a man between 18 and 35 years old in good health.

A few counts support this clone. This chain connects TRBV2 to TRBJ2-2; D is possibly TRBD2 (6 bases). The CDR3 runs 13 residues. Germline-derived CDR1 and CDR2 are SNHLY and FYNNEI. V shed 6 bases and J shed 5 bases, with 10 bases lying between them. In nucleotides, the CDR3 is TGTGCCAGCAGGGTTAGCGGAACCGGGGAGCTGTTTTTT. This codes for CASRVSGTGELFF. The full variable domain, rest sourced from reference TRBV2 and TRBJ2-2, is EPEVTQTPSHQVTQMGQEVILRCVPISNHLYFYWYRQILGQKVEFLVSFYNNEISEKSEIFDDQFSVERPDGSNFTLKIRSTKLEDSAMYFCASRVSGTGELFFGEGSRLTVL.

This chain connects TRBV5-4 to TRBJ1-1; tentatively, D is TRBD1 (5 bases). In germline, CDR1 is SGHNT, CDR2 YYREEE (reference sequence). Trimming cost V 5 bases and J 6 bases, with 17 bases left between them. The CDR3 loop spans 14 amino acids. In nucleotides, the CDR3 is TGTGCCAGCAGTCGGGACGCCGGCGGGGCTGAAGCTTTCTTT. It yields the protein CASSRDAGGAEAFF. The full variable domain, rest sourced from reference TRBV5-4 and TRBJ1-1, is ETGVTQSPTHLIKTRGQQVTLRCSSQSGHNTVSWYQQALGQGPQFIFQYYREEENGRGNFPPRFSGLQFPNYSSELNVNALELDDSALYLCASSRDAGGAEAFFGQGTRLTVV.

V is TRBV9 and J is TRBJ2-3; a weak D match, TRBD1 (6 bases). V lost 4 bases, J lost 0 bases, and 15 bases lay in between. The germline V gene has CDR1 SGDLS and CDR2 YYNGEE. The CDR3 length is 16 residues. CDR3 residues: CASSLGGGASTDTQYF. In nucleotides, the CDR3 is TGTGCCAGCAGCCTAGGTGGGGGCGCAAGCACAGATACGCAGTATTTT.

This clone was counted at least ten times. The V call is TRBV7-8, the J call TRBJ2-3; perhaps TRBD2 as D (5 bases). The V gene lost 6 bases and the J gene lost 6 bases, with 13 bases spanning the gap. The CDR3 is 13 amino acids. Germline CDR1 and CDR2: SGHVS and FQNEAQ. The DNA of the CDR3 is TGTGCCAGCAGGCCGGGATTCGGCGATACGCAGTATTTT. This gives the protein CASRPGFGDTQYF.

The rearrangement joins TRBV2 to TRBJ1-4, with D perhaps TRBD1 (5 bases). The germline gives CDR1 SNHLY, CDR2 FYNNEI. V lost 6 bases and J 5 bases, leaving 16 bases between the germline ends. This CDR3 is 15 amino acids long. This CDR3 reads CASRRGGDVNEKLFF. Here the CDR3 DNA reads TGTGCCAGCAGGCGCGGGGGAGATGTAAATGAAAAACTGTTTTTT.

The chain joins TRBV5-1 to TRBJ1-2, with 7 positions matching TRBD1. CDR1 and CDR2 (germline): SGHRS, YFSETQ. The CDR3 has 13 residues. V lost 3 bases to trimming and J lost 8 bases; unmatched junction nucleotides: 7. CDR3 in DNA: TGCGCCAGCAGCTCAGAAACAGGGGTAGGCTACACCTTC. Translated, it gives CASSSETGVGYTF. Drawing the rest from reference TRBV5-1 and TRBJ1-2, the complete variable domain is KAGVTQTPRYLIKTRGQQVTLSCSPISGHRSVSWYQQTPGQGLQFLFEYFSETQRNKGNFPGRFSGRQFSNSRSEMNVSTLELGDSALYLCASSSETGVGYTFGSGTRLTVV.

This clone was recorded only once. The chain recombines TRBV4-2 with TRBJ2-5, with TRBD2 identical over 9 bases. Germline V lookup: CDR1 LGHNA, CDR2 YNFKEQ. There are 13 residues in the CDR3. J was trimmed by 3 bases and V by 6 bases; bases with no gene match: 2. The CDR3 spells CASSERGEETQYF. The CDR3 DNA is TGTGCCAGCAGTGAGCGGGGGGAAGAGACCCAGTACTTC.

The chain joins TRBV11-2 to TRBJ1-6, with D possibly matching TRBD1 (5 bases). This CDR3 is 14 amino acids long. The V end lost 3 bases, the J end lost 7 bases, and 10 bases lay between the germline ends. Germline CDR1 SGHAT, CDR2 FQNNGV. DNA for the CDR3: TGTGCCAGCAGCTTCAGGGCTGGAAATTCACCCCTCCACTTT. It specifies CASSFRAGNSPLHF.

V usage is TRBV6-1 and J usage is TRBJ2-5; the match to TRBD2 covers 9 bases. With 2 bases clipped from V and 3 bases from J, the junction kept 4 bases outside the gene matches. This CDR3 region has 15 residues. Germline CDR1 and CDR2: MNHNS and SASEGT. The CDR3 DNA reads TGTGCCAGCAGTGAAAACCCTAGCGGGGAAGAGACCCAGTACTTC. Translated, it gives CASSENPSGEETQYF.

For the CDR3, the DNA is TGTGCCAGCAGTGAAGGCAGTCCGAATAGGGATTCACCCCTCCACTTT. Encoded protein: CASSEGSPNRDSPLHF. The chain employs TRBV25-1 and TRBJ1-6; D call uncertain. Looked up from germline, CDR1 is MGHDK and CDR2 is SYGVNS. The V end lost 2 bases, the J end lost 8 bases, and 16 bases lay between the germline ends. The CDR3 is 16 amino acids.

The gene calls are TRBV29-1 and TRBJ2-2, with 8 bases matching TRBD1. The CDR3 totals 16 residues. Germline-derived CDR1 and CDR2 are SQVTM and ANQGSEA. The trim removed 7 bases at V and 5 bases at J, leaving 15 bases unmatched. The CDR3: CSGRTGSGVGTGELFF. The DNA of the CDR3 is TGCAGCGGCCGGACAGGGAGTGGGGTGGGGACCGGGGAGCTGTTTTTT.

Note on this clone: Different DNA sequences within this sample yield the same CDR3. The chain has TRBV20-1 and TRBJ2-1; D uncertain. With 6 bases removed from V and 7 bases from J, the gap between germline ends came to 10 bases. CDR1 is DFQATT, CDR2 SNEGSKA, per germline (reference sequence). This CDR3 has 11 amino acids. The CDR3 protein is CSARRYNEQFF. The CDR3 nucleotides read TGCAGTGCGAGACGGTATAATGAGCAGTTCTTC.

The genes are TRBV7-8 and TRBJ2-7; 8 bases align to TRBD2. With 2 bases clipped from V and 4 bases from J, the junction kept 7 bases outside the gene matches. Germline V lookup: CDR1 SGHVS, CDR2 FQNEAQ. The CDR3 is 15 residues long. CDR3 sequence reads: CASSLSPGGPYEQYF. The CDR3 bases are TGTGCCAGCAGCTTATCCCCGGGAGGGCCTTACGAGCAGTACTTC.

CDR3 protein: CASSSGGQAGNTIYF. CDR3 nucleotides: TGTGCCAGCAGTTCAGGGGGTCAAGCTGGAAACACCATATATTTT. V usage is TRBV6-6 and J usage is TRBJ1-3, with 7 nucleotides matching TRBD1. V trimming: 4 bases; J trimming: 2 bases; junction bases outside the gene matches: 5. This CDR3 has 15 residues. CDR1 is MNHNY and CDR2 is SVGAGI in the germline V gene (reference sequence).

The V gene is TRBV19, the J gene TRBJ1-2; the D gene is possibly TRBD1 (5 bases). The germline gives CDR1 LNHDA, CDR2 SQIVND (reference sequence). V was cut by 10 bases and J by 1 base, with 13 bases left in between. The CDR3 contains 13 residues. The DNA for the CDR3 is TGTGCCACCTGGGGCAGCCTTAACTATGGCTACACCTTC. Protein: CATWGSLNYGYTF.

The J gene is TRBJ2-3, the V gene TRBV10-3; 7 bases fit TRBD2. J lost 3 bases, V lost 10 bases, and 10 bases had no gene match. The CDR3 runs to 14 residues. CDR1 and CDR2 from the germline V gene are ENHRY and SYGVKD. CDR3 DNA sequence: TGTGCCACTCATAGCCTAGCGGCAACAGATACGCAGTATTTT. Its translation is CATHSLAATDTQYF.

The gene calls are TRBV6-6 and TRBJ2-7, with TRBD1 identical over 11 bases. Germline V CDR1 and CDR2: MNHNY, SVGAGI (reference sequence). The length of the CDR3 is 14 residues. With V trimmed by 5 bases and J by 2 bases, 2 bases remained unmatched. DNA for the CDR3: TGTGCCAGCAGTAGGACAGGGGGCCCCTACGAGCAGTACTTC. This translates into CASSRTGGPYEQYF.

The genes are TRBV6-5 and TRBJ2-7; TRBD1 matches 9 bases. The CDR3 totals 16 residues. The J segment lost 2 bases and the V segment lost 4 bases, leaving 9 bases of the junction unmatched. CDR1 is MNHEY, CDR2 SVGAGI, per germline. CDR3 in DNA: TGTGCCAGCAGTTCGACCGGGACAGGGCTAACCTACGAGCAGTACTTC. It is translated as CASSSTGTGLTYEQYF.

The J gene is TRBJ2-3, the V gene TRBV7-2; the match to TRBD2 covers 7 bases. Trimming took 1 base from V and 0 from J; bases not matched to a gene: 4. The V gene's germline CDR1 is SGHTA and CDR2 FQGNSA. The CDR3 is made up of 16 amino acids. In nucleotides, the CDR3 is TGTGCCAGCAGCTTAGAGAGCGGGACGAGCACAGATACGCAGTATTTT. Protein: CASSLESGTSTDTQYF. Drawing the rest from reference TRBV7-2 and TRBJ2-3, the complete variable domain is GAGVSQSPSNKVTEKGKDVELRCDPISGHTALYWYRQSLGQGLEFLIYFQGNSAPDKSGLPSDRFSAERTGGSVSTLTIQRTQQEDSAVYLCASSLESGTSTDTQYFGPGTRLTVL.

The V and J genes are TRBV5-1 and TRBJ2-2, with 7 bases lining up with TRBD1. The germline gives CDR1 SGHRS, CDR2 YFSETQ. After removal of 5 bases from V and 3 bases from J, the junction contained 7 bases not matched to a gene. The CDR3 is 15 amino acids. Here the CDR3 DNA reads TGCGCCAGCAGACGACAGGGTTGGGACACCGGGGAGCTGTTTTTT. This translates into CASRRQGWDTGELFF.

This clone was observed a handful of times. This chain links TRBV30 with TRBJ1-3; perhaps TRBD1 as D (6 bases). V was cut by 7 bases and J by 2 bases, with 12 bases left in between. The CDR3 extends over 13 amino acids. Germline V gives CDR1 GTSNPN, CDR2 SVGIG (reference sequence). The chain's CDR3 is CALGGGAGNTIYF. CDR3 in DNA: TGTGCCTTAGGGGGGGGCGCTGGAAACACCATATATTTT.

With respect to this clone: Other nucleotide sequences from this sample produce the same CDR3. This chain links TRBV10-1 with TRBJ1-6; the D gene is possibly TRBD1 (5 bases). The CDR3 covers 13 residues. The V end was cut by 5 bases, the J end by 7 bases, with 9 bases between. CDR1 and CDR2 from the germline V gene are WNHNN and SYGVQD (reference sequence). CDR3 nucleotides: TGCGCCAGCAGTCCCAGGGCCAATTCACCCCTCCACTTT. Residues: CASSPRANSPLHF.